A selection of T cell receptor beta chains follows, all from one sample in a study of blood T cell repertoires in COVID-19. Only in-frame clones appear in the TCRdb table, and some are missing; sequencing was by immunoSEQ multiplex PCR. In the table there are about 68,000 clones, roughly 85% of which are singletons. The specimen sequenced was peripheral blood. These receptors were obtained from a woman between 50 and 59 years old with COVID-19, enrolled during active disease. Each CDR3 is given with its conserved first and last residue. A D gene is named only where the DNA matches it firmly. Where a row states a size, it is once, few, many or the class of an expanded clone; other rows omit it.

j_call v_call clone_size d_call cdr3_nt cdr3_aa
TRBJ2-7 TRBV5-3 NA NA TGTGCCAGAAGCTTGGACAGAAACGAGCAGTACTTC CARSLDRNEQYF
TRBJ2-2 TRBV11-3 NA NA TGTGCCAGCAGCTTAGGGGGCAGGGCCGCCGGGGAGCTGTTTTTT CASSLGGRAAGELFF
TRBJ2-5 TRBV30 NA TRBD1 TGTGCCTGGAGTGTGACAGGGGGGGGAGAGACCCAGTACTTC CAWSVTGGGETQYF
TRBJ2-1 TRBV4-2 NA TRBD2 TGTGCCAGCAGCCAGGGGACTAGCGGGAAACGCAGCTCCTACAATGAGCAGTTCTTC CASSQGTSGKRSSYNEQFF
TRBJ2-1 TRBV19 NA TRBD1 TGTGCCAGCAGCCAGAAGGACAGGGCCTGGAGGAGCTCCTACAATGAGCAGTTCTTC CASSQKDRAWRSSYNEQFF
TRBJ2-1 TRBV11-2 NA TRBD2 TGTGCCAGCAGCTTACCTTCACCCCCCGCGGGAGGGCCTTACGATGAGCAGTTCTTC CASSLPSPPAGGPYDEQFF
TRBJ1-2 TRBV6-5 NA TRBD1 TGTGCCAGCAGTAAGACAGGGAGGAACTATGGCTACACCTTC CASSKTGRNYGYTF
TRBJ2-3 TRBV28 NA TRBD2 TGTGCCAGCAGTCCGATACTAGCGGGAGGGATAGATACGCAGTATTTT CASSPILAGGIDTQYF
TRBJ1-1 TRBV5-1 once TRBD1 TGCGCCAGCAGCTTGGGGGACAGGGTCACTGAAGCTTTCTTT CASSLGDRVTEAFF
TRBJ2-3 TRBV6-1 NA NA TGTGCCAGCAGTGAACCCTCTTGGTATGAGGGCAGTCCGCAGTATTTT CASSEPSWYEGSPQYF
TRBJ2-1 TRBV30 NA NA TGTGCCTGGAGTAGGACAGCCGACAATGAGCAGTTCTTC CAWSRTADNEQFF
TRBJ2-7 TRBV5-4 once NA TGTGCCAGCAGCGGGGCCCGGTCGGGCGAGCAGTACTTC CASSGARSGEQYF
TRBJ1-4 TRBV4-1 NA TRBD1 TGCGCCAGCAGCCAAGTTGGTAGGGACAGAAATAAAAAACTGTTTTTT CASSQVGRDRNKKLFF
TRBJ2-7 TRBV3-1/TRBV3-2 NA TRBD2 TGTGCCAGCAGCCAAGGCGGACTAGCGGGGGTCGGGGAGCAGTACTTC CASSQGGLAGVGEQYF
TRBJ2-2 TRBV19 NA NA TGTGCCAGTATGCGGCTAGCGAACACCGGGGAGCTGTTTTTT CASMRLANTGELFF
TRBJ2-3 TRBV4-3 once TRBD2 TGCGCCAGCAGCCCGTCCCCTAGCGGGAGGGGGGGAGATACGCAGTATTTT CASSPSPSGRGGDTQYF
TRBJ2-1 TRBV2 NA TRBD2 TGTGCCAGCAGTGTTGCGGGAGAGGGTGAAGGTGAGCAGTTCTTC CASSVAGEGEGEQFF
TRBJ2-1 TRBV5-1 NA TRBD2 TGCGCCAGCAGCCCGCTTACCTTAGCGGGAGTGAATGAGCAGTTCTTC CASSPLTLAGVNEQFF
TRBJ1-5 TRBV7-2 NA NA TGTGCCAGCAGCTTAAACAGGGGCAATCAGCCCCAGCATTTT CASSLNRGNQPQHF
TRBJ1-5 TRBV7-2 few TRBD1 TGTGCCAGCAGCTCCCCTGGACAGGGGAATCAGCCCCAGCATTTT CASSSPGQGNQPQHF
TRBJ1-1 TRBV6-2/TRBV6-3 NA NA TGTGCCAGTAGTCCGGGGACTGAAGCTTTCTTT CASSPGTEAFF
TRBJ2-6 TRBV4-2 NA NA TGTGCCAGCAGCCAAGGGGCCGCTGGTTTGGGCTCTGGAGCCAACGTCCTGACTTTC CASSQGAAGLGSGANVLTF
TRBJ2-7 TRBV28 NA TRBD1 TGTGCCAGCAGTTTCCTCAGAGGAGGGACAGGTTACGGCGAGCAGTACTTC CASSFLRGGTGYGEQYF
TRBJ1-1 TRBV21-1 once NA TGTGCCAGCAGCAAATATGGGAGGGTCGGTGAAGCTTTCTTT CASSKYGRVGEAFF
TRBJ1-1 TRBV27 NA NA TGTGCCAGCAGTCCAACCGGGAGGGAAGGCACTGAAGCTTTCTTT CASSPTGREGTEAFF
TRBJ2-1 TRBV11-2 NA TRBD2 TGTGCCAGCAGCTTAGGGCTAGCGGGGTACAATGAGCAGTTCTTC CASSLGLAGYNEQFF
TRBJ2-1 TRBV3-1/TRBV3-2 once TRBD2 TGTGCCAGCAGCCAAGAGATAGGACTAGCGTGGGACAATGAGCAGTTCTTC CASSQEIGLAWDNEQFF
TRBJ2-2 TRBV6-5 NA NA TGTGCCAGCAGGCTCGACAGTATTACCGGGGAGCTGTTTTTT CASRLDSITGELFF
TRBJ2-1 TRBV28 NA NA TGTGCCAGCAGGGGAAGCGGAGAGCGCTCCTACAATGAGCAGTTCTTC CASRGSGERSYNEQFF
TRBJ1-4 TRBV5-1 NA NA TGCGCCAGCAGCTTGGGCGTAGGGAGTAATGAAAAACTGTTTTTT CASSLGVGSNEKLFF
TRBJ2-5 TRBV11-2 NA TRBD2 TGTGCCAGCAGCATAGGGGGACTAGAAGAGACCCAGTACTTC CASSIGGLEETQYF
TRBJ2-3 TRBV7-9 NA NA TGTGCCAGCAGCTTGTTAGGGACTTACACAGATACGCAGTATTTT CASSLLGTYTDTQYF
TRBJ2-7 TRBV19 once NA TGTGCCAGTAGTATGGCTTTTCACTACGAGCAGTACTTC CASSMAFHYEQYF
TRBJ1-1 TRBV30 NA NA TGTGCCTGGGGAGGACAGTTCACTGAAGCTTTCTTT CAWGGQFTEAFF
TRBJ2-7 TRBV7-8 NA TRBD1 TGTGCCAGCAGCTTACAGGGGGCGGGTGAGCAGTACTTC CASSLQGAGEQYF
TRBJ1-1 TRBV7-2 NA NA TGTGCCAGCAGCTTAGGCCTCAGGGCTGAAGCTTTCTTT CASSLGLRAEAFF
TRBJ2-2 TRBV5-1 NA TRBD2 TGCGCCAGCAGCAGGACTAGCGGGGGCACCGGGGAGCTGTTTTTT CASSRTSGGTGELFF
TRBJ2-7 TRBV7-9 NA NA TGTGCCAGCAGCCCGACTAGTAGATCCGCCGAGCAGTACTTC CASSPTSRSAEQYF
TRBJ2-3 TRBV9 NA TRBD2 TGTGCCAGCAGCGTAGCTACCGTGGCGGGTGGGGTAGCGGGAGGTCGGTCCGATACGCAGTATTTT CASSVATVAGGVAGGRSDTQYF
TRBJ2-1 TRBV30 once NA TGTGCCTGGAGAGGCAGGAACTCCTACAATGAGCAGTTCTTC CAWRGRNSYNEQFF
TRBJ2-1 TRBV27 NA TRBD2 TGTGCCAGTACATTGACGGGGGGACTAGCGGGATTCGATGAGCAGTTCTTC CASTLTGGLAGFDEQFF
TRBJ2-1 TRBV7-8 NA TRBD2 TGTGCCAGCAGCTTACAAGCACGCGGGAGCTCCTACAATGAGCAGTTCTTC CASSLQARGSSYNEQFF
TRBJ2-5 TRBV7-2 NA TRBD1 TGTGCCAGCGGCCCGGGACAGGGACCAGGGGAGACCCAGTACTTC CASGPGQGPGETQYF
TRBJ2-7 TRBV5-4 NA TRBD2 TGTGCCAGCAGCCCCGGGGGGGGACTAGTCTTCGAGCAGTACTTC CASSPGGGLVFEQYF
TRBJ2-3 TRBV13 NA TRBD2 TGTGCCAGCGCCAGACTAGCGGGGTACGGGGATACGCAGTATTTT CASARLAGYGDTQYF
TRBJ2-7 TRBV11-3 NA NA TGTGCCAGCAGCTTAGTGGCCGGGGAGCCGTACTTC CASSLVAGEPYF
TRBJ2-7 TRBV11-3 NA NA TGTGCCAGCAGCTTAGGGGCCGGCTACGAGCAGTACTTC CASSLGAGYEQYF
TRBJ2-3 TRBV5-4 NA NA TGTGCCAGCAGCTCAGGGACTGGGGATACGCAGTATTTT CASSSGTGDTQYF
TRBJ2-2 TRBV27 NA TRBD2 TGTGCCAGCAGTGCCCACGGGACTAGCGGGATCAACACCGGGGAGCTGTTTTTT CASSAHGTSGINTGELFF
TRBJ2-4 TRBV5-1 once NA TGCGCCAGCAGCTTGGGTGGGGGCATAACCAAAAACATTCAGTACTTC CASSLGGGITKNIQYF
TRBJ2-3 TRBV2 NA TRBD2 TGTGCCAGCCGCGGGGGGGCCTTTAGCACAGATACGCAGTATTTT CASRGGAFSTDTQYF
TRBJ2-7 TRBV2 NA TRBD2 TGTGCCAGCAGTGTGGCTAGCGGTACCTACGAGCAGTACTTC CASSVASGTYEQYF
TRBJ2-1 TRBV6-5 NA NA TGTGCCAGCAGTTACCAAAGGACTGCTTCCTACAATGAGCAGTTCTTC CASSYQRTASYNEQFF
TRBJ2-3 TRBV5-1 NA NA TGCGCCAGCAGCTTTGGCAGCGCCCCAGATACGCAGTATTTT CASSFGSAPDTQYF
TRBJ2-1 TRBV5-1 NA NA TGCGCCAGCAGCTTGGCCCCGGGTCGCAATGAGCAGTTCTTC CASSLAPGRNEQFF
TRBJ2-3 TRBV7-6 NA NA TGTGCCAGCAGCGGCTCTAGCACAGATACGCAGTATTTT CASSGSSTDTQYF
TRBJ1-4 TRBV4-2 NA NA TGTGCCAGCAGCCAAGATTCGCCCACAGGGAGCAATGGAAAACTGTTTTTT CASSQDSPTGSNGKLFF
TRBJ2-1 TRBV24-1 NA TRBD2 TGTGCCACCAGTGATCAGACTAGCGGGAGTTCCTACAATGAGCAGTTCTTC CATSDQTSGSSYNEQFF